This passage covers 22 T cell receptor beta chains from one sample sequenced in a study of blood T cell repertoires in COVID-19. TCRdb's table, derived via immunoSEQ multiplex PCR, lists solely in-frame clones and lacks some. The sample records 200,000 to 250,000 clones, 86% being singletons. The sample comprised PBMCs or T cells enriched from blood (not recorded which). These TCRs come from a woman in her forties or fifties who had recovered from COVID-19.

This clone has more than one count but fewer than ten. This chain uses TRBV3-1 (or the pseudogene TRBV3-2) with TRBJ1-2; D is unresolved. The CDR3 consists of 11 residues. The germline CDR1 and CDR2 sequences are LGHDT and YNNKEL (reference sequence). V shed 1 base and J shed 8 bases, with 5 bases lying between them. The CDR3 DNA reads TGTGCCAGCAGCCAAGCCTCCGGCTACACCTTC. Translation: CASSQASGYTF.

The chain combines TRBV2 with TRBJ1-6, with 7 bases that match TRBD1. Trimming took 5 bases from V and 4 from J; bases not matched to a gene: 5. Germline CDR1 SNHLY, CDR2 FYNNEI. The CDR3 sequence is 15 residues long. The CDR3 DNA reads TGTGCCAGCAGTTGGGACAGCCCGTATAATTCACCCCTCCACTTT. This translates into CASSWDSPYNSPLHF.

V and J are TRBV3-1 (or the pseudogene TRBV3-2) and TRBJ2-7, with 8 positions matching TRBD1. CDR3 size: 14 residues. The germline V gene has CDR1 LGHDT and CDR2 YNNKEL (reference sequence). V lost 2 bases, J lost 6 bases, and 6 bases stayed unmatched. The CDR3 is CASSQQGAGREQYF. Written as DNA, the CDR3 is TGTGCCAGCAGCCAACAGGGGGCGGGACGCGAGCAGTACTTC.

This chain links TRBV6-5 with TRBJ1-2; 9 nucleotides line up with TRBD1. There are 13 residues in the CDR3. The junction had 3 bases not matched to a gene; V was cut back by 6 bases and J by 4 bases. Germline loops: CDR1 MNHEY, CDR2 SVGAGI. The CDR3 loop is CASRRGQGYGYTF. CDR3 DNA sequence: TGTGCCAGCAGGAGGGGACAGGGCTATGGCTACACCTTC.

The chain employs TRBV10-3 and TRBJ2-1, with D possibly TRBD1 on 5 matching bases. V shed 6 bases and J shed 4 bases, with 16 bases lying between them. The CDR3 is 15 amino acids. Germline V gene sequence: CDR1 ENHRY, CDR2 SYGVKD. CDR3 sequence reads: CAISDTGASYNEQFF. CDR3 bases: TGTGCCATCAGCGACACTGGGGCATCGTACAATGAGCAGTTCTTC.

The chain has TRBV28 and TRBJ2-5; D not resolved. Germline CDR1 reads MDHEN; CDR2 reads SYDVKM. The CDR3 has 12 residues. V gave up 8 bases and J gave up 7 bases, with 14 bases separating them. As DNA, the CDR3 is TGTGCCAGCGTAGAAGCACCGGGGACCCAGTACTTC. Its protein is CASVEAPGTQYF.

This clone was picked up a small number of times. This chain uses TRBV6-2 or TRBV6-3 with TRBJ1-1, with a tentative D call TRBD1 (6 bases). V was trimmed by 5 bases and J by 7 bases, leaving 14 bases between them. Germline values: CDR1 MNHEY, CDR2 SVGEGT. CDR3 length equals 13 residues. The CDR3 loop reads CASSADSGGEAFF. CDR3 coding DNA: TGTGCCAGCAGTGCGGACAGCGGGGGTGAAGCTTTCTTT.

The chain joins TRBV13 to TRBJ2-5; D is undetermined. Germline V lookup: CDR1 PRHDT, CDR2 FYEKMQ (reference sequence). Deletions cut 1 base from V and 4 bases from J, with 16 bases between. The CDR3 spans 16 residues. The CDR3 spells CASSLAFTNTAETQYF. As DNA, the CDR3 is TGTGCCAGCAGCTTAGCCTTTACAAACACCGCAGAGACCCAGTACTTC. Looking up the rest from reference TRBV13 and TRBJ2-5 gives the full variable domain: AAGVIQSPRHLIKEKRETATLKCYPIPRHDTVYWYQQGPGQDPQFLISFYEKMQSDKGSIPDRFSAQQFSDYHSELNMSSLELGDSALYFCASSLAFTNTAETQYFGPGTRLLVL.

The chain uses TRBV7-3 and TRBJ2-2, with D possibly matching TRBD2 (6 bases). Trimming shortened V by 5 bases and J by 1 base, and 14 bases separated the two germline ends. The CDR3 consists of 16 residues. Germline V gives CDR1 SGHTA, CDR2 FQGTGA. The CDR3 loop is CASSRDAGRNTGELFF. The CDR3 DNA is TGTGCCAGCAGCCGAGACGCGGGACGGAACACCGGGGAGCTGTTTTTT.

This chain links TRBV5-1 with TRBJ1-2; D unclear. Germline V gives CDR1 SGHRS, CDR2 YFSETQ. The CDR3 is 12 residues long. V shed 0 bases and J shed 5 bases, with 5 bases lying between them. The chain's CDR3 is CASSLGGYGYTF. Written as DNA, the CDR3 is TGCGCCAGCAGCTTGGGAGGATATGGCTACACCTTC.

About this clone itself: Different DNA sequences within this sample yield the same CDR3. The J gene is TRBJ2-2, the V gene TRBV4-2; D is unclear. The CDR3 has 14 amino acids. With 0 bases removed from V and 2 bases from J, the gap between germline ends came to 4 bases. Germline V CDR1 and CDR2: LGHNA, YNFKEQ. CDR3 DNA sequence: TGTGCCAGCAGCCAAGATCAAAACACCGGGGAGCTGTTTTTT. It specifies CASSQDQNTGELFF.

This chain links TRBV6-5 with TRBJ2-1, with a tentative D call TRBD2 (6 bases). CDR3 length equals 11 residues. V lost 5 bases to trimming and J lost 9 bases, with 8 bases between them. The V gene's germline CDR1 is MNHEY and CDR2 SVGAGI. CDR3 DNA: TGTGCCAGCAGTCCTAGCGCTGAGCAGTTCTTC. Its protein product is CASSPSAEQFF.

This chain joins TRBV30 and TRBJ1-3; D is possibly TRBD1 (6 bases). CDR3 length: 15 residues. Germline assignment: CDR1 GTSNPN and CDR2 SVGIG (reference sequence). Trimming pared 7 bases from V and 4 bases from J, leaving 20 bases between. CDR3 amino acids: CASPGDGGPGNTIYF. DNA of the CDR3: TGTGCCTCCCCCGGCGACGGGGGGCCGGGAAACACCATATATTTT.

The chain's CDR3 is CASSPYGQGLQPQHF. CDR3 nucleotides: TGTGCCAGCAGCCCCTACGGACAGGGCCTTCAGCCCCAGCATTTT. This sequence joins TRBV7-2 and TRBJ1-5, with 8 bases matching TRBD1. Germline assignment: CDR1 SGHTA and CDR2 FQGNSA. The CDR3 extends over 15 amino acids. Germline trimming cut 5 bases from V and 6 bases from J; bases unmatched to any gene: 9.

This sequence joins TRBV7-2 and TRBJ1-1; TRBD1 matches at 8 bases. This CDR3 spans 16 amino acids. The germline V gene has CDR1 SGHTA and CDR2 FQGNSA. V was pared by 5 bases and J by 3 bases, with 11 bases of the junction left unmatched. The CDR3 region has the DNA TGTGCCAGCAGCCCTAGCTCAGGGGGCTTCTACACTGAAGCTTTCTTT. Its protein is CASSPSSGGFYTEAFF.

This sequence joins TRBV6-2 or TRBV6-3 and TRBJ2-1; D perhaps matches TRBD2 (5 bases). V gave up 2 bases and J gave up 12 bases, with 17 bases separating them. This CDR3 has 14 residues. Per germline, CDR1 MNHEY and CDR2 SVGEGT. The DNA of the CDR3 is TGTGCCAGCAGTTACGAACCCACTGGGGAGTGGCAGTTCTTC. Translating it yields CASSYEPTGEWQFF.

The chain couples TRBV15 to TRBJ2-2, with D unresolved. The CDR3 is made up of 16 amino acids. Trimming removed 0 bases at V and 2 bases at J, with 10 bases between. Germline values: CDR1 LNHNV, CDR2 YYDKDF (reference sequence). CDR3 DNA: TGTGCCACCAGCAGAGATGTTACGGGTAACACCGGGGAGCTGTTTTTT. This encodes CATSRDVTGNTGELFF.

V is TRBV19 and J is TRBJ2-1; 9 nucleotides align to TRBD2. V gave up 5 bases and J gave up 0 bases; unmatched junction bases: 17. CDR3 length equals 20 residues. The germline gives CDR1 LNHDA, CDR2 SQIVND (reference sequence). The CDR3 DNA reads TGTGCCAGTAGTGTCCAGAGCGGGAGGCCTACCCAGAGCTCCTACAATGAGCAGTTCTTC. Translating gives CASSVQSGRPTQSSYNEQFF.

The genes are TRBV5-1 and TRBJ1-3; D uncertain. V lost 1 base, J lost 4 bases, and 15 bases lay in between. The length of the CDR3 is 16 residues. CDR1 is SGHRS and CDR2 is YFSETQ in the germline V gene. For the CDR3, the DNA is TGCGCCAGCAGCTTGTGGGAGGCAAGGACGGGAAACACCATATATTTT. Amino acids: CASSLWEARTGNTIYF.

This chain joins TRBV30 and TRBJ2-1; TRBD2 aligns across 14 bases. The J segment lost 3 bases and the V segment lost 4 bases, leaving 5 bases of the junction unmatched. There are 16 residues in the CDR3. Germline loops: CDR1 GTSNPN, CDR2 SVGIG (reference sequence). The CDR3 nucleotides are TGTGCCTGGAAGGGACTAGCGGGGGCCCTCTACAATGAGCAGTTCTTC. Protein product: CAWKGLAGALYNEQFF.

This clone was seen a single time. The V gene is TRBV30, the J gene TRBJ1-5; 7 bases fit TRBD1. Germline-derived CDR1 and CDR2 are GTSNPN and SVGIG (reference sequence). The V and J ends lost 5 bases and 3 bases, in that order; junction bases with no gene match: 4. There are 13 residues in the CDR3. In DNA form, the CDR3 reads TGTGCCTGGCAGGGGGGCCCCAATCAGCCCCAGCATTTT. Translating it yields CAWQGGPNQPQHF.

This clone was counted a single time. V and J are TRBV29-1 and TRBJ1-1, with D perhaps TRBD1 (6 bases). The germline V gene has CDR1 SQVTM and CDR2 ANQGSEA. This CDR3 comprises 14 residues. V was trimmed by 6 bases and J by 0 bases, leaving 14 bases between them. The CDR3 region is CSVRHRDVNTEAFF. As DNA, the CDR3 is TGCAGCGTAAGGCACAGGGATGTGAACACTGAAGCTTTCTTT.